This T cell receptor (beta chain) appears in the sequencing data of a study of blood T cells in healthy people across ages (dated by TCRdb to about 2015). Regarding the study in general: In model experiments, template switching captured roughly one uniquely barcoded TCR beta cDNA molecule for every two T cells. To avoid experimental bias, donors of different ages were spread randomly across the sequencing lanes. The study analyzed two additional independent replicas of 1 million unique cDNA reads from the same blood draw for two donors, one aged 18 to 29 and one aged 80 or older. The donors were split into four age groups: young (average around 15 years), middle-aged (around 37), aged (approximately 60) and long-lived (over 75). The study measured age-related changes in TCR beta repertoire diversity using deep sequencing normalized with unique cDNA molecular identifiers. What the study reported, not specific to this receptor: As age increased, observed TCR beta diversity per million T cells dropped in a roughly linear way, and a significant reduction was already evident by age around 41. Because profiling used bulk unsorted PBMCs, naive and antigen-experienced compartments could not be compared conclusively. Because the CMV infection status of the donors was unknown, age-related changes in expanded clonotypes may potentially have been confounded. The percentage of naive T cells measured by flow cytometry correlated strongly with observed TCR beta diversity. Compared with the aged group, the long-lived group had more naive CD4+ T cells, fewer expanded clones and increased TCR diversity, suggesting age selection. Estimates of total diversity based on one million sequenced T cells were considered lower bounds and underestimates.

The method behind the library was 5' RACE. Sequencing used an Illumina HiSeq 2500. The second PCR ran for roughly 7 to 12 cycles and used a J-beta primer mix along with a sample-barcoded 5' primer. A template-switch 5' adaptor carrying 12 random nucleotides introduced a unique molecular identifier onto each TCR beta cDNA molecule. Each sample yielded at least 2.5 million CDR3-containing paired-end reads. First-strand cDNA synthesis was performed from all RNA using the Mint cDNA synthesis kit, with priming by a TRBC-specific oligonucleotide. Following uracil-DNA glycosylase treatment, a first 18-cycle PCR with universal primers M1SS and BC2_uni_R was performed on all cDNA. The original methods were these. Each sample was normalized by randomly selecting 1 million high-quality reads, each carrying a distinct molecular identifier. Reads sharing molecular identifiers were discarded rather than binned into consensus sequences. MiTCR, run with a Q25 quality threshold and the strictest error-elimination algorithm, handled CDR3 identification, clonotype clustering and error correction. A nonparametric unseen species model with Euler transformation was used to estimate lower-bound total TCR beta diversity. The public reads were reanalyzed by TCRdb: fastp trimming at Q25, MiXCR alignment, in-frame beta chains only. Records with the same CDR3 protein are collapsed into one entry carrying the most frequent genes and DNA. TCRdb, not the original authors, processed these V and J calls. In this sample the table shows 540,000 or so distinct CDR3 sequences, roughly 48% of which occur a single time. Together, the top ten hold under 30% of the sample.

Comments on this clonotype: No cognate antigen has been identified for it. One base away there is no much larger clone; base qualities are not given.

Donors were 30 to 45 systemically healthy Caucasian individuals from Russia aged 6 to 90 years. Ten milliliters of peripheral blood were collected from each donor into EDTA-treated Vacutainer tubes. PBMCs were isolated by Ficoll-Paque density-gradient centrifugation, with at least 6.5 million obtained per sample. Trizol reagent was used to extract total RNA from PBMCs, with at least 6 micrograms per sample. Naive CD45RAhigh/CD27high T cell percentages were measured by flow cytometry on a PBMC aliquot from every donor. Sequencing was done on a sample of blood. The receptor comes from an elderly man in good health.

The bases are TGTGCCAGCAGCTTAACGCCCGGAGGAGGAAAGACCCAGTACTTC. This translates into CASSLTPGGGKTQYF. The rearranged chain carries TRBV7-3 and TRBJ2-5, and possibly TRBD2, on 5 matching bases. The CDR1 and CDR2 encoded by the germline V gene are SGHTA and FQGTGA. V is shortened by 0 bases, J by 6 bases, and the region joining them spans 14 bases. The CDR3 goes from the cysteine to the phenylalanine over 15 residues. Only the CDR3 region is kept as DNA, spanning 45 bases read in frame from base 1.